Shown below are 7 T cell receptor beta chains from a single sample sequenced in a study of cytomegalovirus exposure and HLA in healthy donors. Both 60 Vbeta primers and 13 Jbeta primers went into the PCR. Clones were sequenced by immunoSEQ multiplex PCR, and TCRdb holds only the in-frame ones, with some missing. Altogether some 150,000 clones are present, roughly 80% being singletons, with the ten largest covering around 6.7%. What was sequenced was PBMCs. The receptors derive from a woman under 40 in good health and CMV-seropositive.

The chain joins TRBV23-1 to TRBJ1-2, with TRBD1 matching 11 bases. TRBV23-1 is filed as an ORF, its function uncertain. This CDR3 contains 16 residues. The J segment lost 3 bases and the V segment lost 3 bases, leaving 6 bases of the junction unmatched. DNA of the CDR3: TGCGCCAGCAGTCACTCGCGGACAGGGGGCGACTATGGCTACACCTTC. Protein: CASSHSRTGGDYGYTF.

V gene TRBV19 combines with J gene TRBJ1-1; D ambiguous. Per germline, CDR1 LNHDA and CDR2 SQIVND (reference sequence). CDR3 size: 14 residues. V was shortened by 1 base and J by 3 bases, with 9 bases between the two germline ends. DNA of the CDR3: TGTGCCAGTAGTATAGCGACGGAGTACACTGAAGCTTTCTTT. This gives the protein CASSIATEYTEAFF.

The chain is built from TRBV7-3 and TRBJ1-3; maybe TRBD1 (6 bases). The V and J ends lost 5 bases and 3 bases respectively, with 14 bases between them. The CDR3 sequence is 15 residues long. CDR1 SGHTA and CDR2 FQGTGA come from the germline V gene. CDR3 protein: CASSRGQHVGNTIYF. The DNA of the CDR3 is TGTGCCAGCAGCCGCGGACAGCATGTTGGAAACACCATATATTTT.

The V and J genes are TRBV10-1 and TRBJ2-5; D is ambiguous. Looked up from germline, CDR1 is WNHNN and CDR2 is SYGVQD (reference sequence). The V gene lost 1 base and the J gene lost 5 bases, with 5 bases spanning the gap. There are 12 residues in the CDR3. CDR3 nucleotides: TGCGCCAGCAGTGAGTACGGGGAGACCCAGTACTTC. Residues: CASSEYGETQYF.

This clone showed up just once. This chain joins TRBV10-3 and TRBJ1-1; perhaps TRBD1 as D (5 bases). The CDR3 covers 14 residues. The V end was cut by 11 bases, the J end by 2 bases, with 18 bases between. Germline CDR1 is ENHRY and CDR2 is SYGVKD. CDR3 nucleotides: TGTGCCGTCTCGTACGTCGACAGTAACACTGAAGCTTTCTTT. It is translated as CAVSYVDSNTEAFF.

V is TRBV29-1 and J is TRBJ1-2; 10 bases map to TRBD1. CDR1 and CDR2 (germline): SQVTM, ANQGSEA. V lost 6 bases to trimming and J lost 3 bases; unmatched junction nucleotides: 10. This CDR3 contains 15 residues. This chain's CDR3 is CSVPWTGGHDYGYTF. The CDR3 coding sequence is TGCAGCGTCCCTTGGACAGGGGGTCATGACTATGGCTACACCTTC.

This clone was seen only once. The V and J genes are TRBV5-1 and TRBJ1-6, with 7 bases identical to TRBD1. The germline gives CDR1 SGHRS, CDR2 YFSETQ. The V gene end was trimmed by 0 bases and the J gene end by 8 bases; junction bases not matched to a gene: 5. The CDR3 runs 15 residues. The DNA for the CDR3 is TGCGCCAGCAGCTTGGAAGGGGGCGGCGATTCACCCCTCCACTTT. It codes for CASSLEGGGDSPLHF.